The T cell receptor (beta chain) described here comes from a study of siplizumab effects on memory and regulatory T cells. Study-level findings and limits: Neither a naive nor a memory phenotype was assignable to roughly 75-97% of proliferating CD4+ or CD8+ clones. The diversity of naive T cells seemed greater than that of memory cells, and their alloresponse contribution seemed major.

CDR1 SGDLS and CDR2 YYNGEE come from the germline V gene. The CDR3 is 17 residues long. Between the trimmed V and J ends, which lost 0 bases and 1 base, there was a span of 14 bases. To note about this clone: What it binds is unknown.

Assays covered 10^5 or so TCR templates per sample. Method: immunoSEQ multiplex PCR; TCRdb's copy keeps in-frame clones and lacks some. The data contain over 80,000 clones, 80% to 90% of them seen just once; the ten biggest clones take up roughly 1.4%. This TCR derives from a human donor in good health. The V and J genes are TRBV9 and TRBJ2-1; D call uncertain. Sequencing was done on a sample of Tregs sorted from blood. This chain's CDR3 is CASSVARWTDSYNEQFF. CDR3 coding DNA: TGTGCCAGCAGCGTAGCTCGGTGGACGGATTCCTACAATGAGCAGTTCTTC.